This record covers a single T cell receptor (beta chain). Authors' methods: Reference gene primers were amplified, and this amplification served to estimate nucleated cell counts. Sequencing used immunoSEQ multiplex PCR; TCRdb keeps in-frame clones, though not all of them. The V and J calls and clone size are taken from that table; D and trimming were inferred from the DNA. The table shows a few hundred thousand clones, with about 88% occurring only once. This entry belongs to a study of blood T cell repertoires in COVID-19. Enrollees, about 18 to 89 years old, lived in approximately 25 US areas. Participant-given clinical history determined each cohort assignment. Among Cohort 3 donors, those recovered had two negative PCRs, clearance, or symptom resolution. Material for sequencing was PBMCs or T cells enriched from blood (not recorded which). The clonotype comes from a woman aged 45 to 65 who had recovered from COVID-19.

CDR3 DNA: TGTGCCAGCAGCTTAAATCCAGCGGGAGGGCCGGATGAGCAGTTCTTC. Encoded protein: CASSLNPAGGPDEQFF. The rearrangement uses TRBV7-3 and TRBJ2-1; 10 bases fit TRBD2. From germline, CDR1 is SGHTA and CDR2 FQGTGA. The CDR3 runs 16 residues. V trimming: 1 base; J trimming: 8 bases; junction bases outside the gene matches: 8.